These 9 T cell receptor beta chains originate from one sample sequenced in a study of early T cells in non-severe SARS-CoV-2 infection. MiXCR, run by TCRdb on the 5' RACE reads, gives a single entry per CDR3 protein. The sample carries about 84,000 distinct CDR3 sequences, around 10% recorded once. The specimen sequenced was whole blood. These receptors were taken from an adult who was a healthcare worker with PCR-confirmed SARS-CoV-2 infection or an uninfected control (not recorded which).

This sequence joins TRBV7-3 and TRBJ2-1, with 8 bases that match TRBD2. The CDR3 runs 15 residues. Trimming cost V 4 bases and J 8 bases; bases outside gene matches: 10. Germline values: CDR1 SGHTA, CDR2 FQGTGA. The CDR3 here is CASSYSGGVFDEQFF. The CDR3 bases are TGTGCCAGCAGCTACAGCGGGGGAGTATTCGATGAGCAGTTCTTC.

This clonotype was observed many times. The rearrangement joins TRBV3-1 to TRBJ2-7; the D gene is possibly TRBD2 (6 bases). Trimming shortened V by 4 bases and J by 4 bases, and 14 bases separated the two germline ends. CDR3 size: 14 residues. Germline assignment: CDR1 LGHDT and CDR2 YNNKEL (reference sequence). The CDR3 bases are TGTGCCAGCAGCCCCTGGCCCGGGGGTTACGAGCAGTACTTC. Encoded protein: CASSPWPGGYEQYF.

This clonotype appeared many times. The chain combines TRBV7-9 with TRBJ2-1, with a weak D call TRBD1 (6 bases). The V gene's germline CDR1 is SEHNR and CDR2 FQNEAQ (reference sequence). This CDR3 has 14 amino acids. Trimming shortened V by 8 bases and J by 3 bases, and 14 bases separated the two germline ends. This CDR3 reads CASESGQSYNEQFF. DNA of the CDR3: TGTGCCAGCGAATCCGGACAGAGCTACAATGAGCAGTTCTTC.

This clonotype was seen only a few times. J is TRBJ2-7 and V is TRBV2, with 10 positions matching TRBD1. CDR3 length: 12 amino acids. The germline CDR1 and CDR2 sequences are SNHLY and FYNNEI. The V gene end was trimmed by 9 bases and the J gene end by 2 bases; junction bases not matched to a gene: 1. CDR3 DNA sequence: TGTGCCAGTGGACAGGGGGCCTACGAGCAGTACTTC. Its protein is CASGQGAYEQYF.

The table lists this clonotype with many counts. As DNA, the CDR3 is TGTGCCAGCAGCAAGGACAGGGGATATGGCTACACCTTC. Its translation: CASSKDRGYGYTF. This chain connects TRBV5-4 to TRBJ1-2; TRBD1 matches at 9 bases. Germline V gene lookup returns CDR1 SGHNT and CDR2 YYREEE (reference sequence). The length of the CDR3 is 13 residues. With V trimmed by 4 bases and J by 5 bases, 3 bases remained unmatched.

This clonotype was picked up a small number of times. This chain links TRBV21-1 with TRBJ2-2; TRBD1, the table's D call, was not compared with the DNA. TRBV21-1 is annotated as a pseudogene. This CDR3 spans 14 amino acids. CDR3 coding DNA: TGTGCCAGCAGCCCCCGGGACCCCGAGCGGGAGCTGTTTTTT. This sequence encodes CASSPRDPERELFF.

J is TRBJ2-7 and V is TRBV5-4, with D unclear. The germline gives CDR1 SGHNT, CDR2 YYREEE (reference sequence). The CDR3 runs to 13 residues. The V end was cut by 4 bases, the J end by 2 bases, with 10 bases between. In DNA, the CDR3 is TGTGCCAGCAGCCTACTTGGGGCCTACGAGCAGTACTTC. Protein: CASSLLGAYEQYF. The entire variable domain, with the rest obtained from reference TRBV5-4 and TRBJ2-7, is as follows: ETGVTQSPTHLIKTRGQQVTLRCSSQSGHNTVSWYQQALGQGPQFIFQYYREEENGRGNFPPRFSGLQFPNYSSELNVNALELDDSALYLCASSLLGAYEQYFGPGTRLTVT.

This clonotype was observed at least ten times. The V gene is TRBV16, the J gene TRBJ2-7; D is possibly TRBD1 (6 bases). Per the germline V gene, CDR1 is KGHSY and CDR2 is FQNENV. The CDR3 has 15 residues. V lost 2 bases and J 1 base, leaving 12 bases between the germline ends. The CDR3: CASSQPTGFSYEQYF. The CDR3 DNA is TGTGCCAGCAGCCAACCTACAGGGTTTTCCTACGAGCAGTACTTC. Full variable domain (remainder filled in from reference TRBV16 and TRBJ2-7): GEEVAQTPKHLVRGEGQKAKLYCAPIKGHSYVFWYQQVLKNEFKFLISFQNENVFDETGMPKERFSAKCLPNSPCSLEIQATKLEDSAVYFCASSQPTGFSYEQYFGPGTRLTVT.

The chain employs TRBV12-3 or TRBV12-4 and TRBJ2-5; 9 bases map to TRBD2. The CDR3 totals 19 residues. Trimming removed 2 bases from V and 1 base from J; junction bases left unmatched: 14. CDR3 in amino acids: CASSLRPPGIAGVQETQYF. CDR3 nucleotide sequence: TGTGCCAGCAGTTTAAGGCCTCCCGGGATAGCGGGGGTCCAAGAGACCCAGTACTTC.